Each of the 9 T cell receptor beta chains below was sequenced from the same sample in a study of cytomegalovirus exposure and HLA in healthy donors (dated by TCRdb to between 2016 and 2019). The library was prepared using the immunoSEQ multiplex PCR assay. A mixture of 60 forward primers for TCR Vbeta segments and 13 reverse primers for TCR Jbeta segments was used in the multiplex PCR. The immuneACCESS repertoire file appears here via TCRdb, limited to in-frame rearrangements. These files lack a portion of the clones; in checked studies, under half of the deficit traces to unresolved V genes, and the cause of the others is not known. This sample lists around 100,000 clones; more than 80% were detected once. Approximately 3.6% of the sample is in the top ten clones. What was sequenced was PBMCs. The receptors come from a young man in good health and CMV-seronegative.

The chain couples TRBV25-1 to TRBJ2-7, with 9 bases lining up with TRBD1. The CDR3 runs to 13 residues. CDR1 is MGHDK and CDR2 is SYGVNS in the germline V gene. Trimming cost V 6 bases and J 2 bases; bases outside gene matches: 2. In nucleotides, the CDR3 is TGTGCCAGCAGCGGGACAGGGCCCTACGAGCAGTACTTC. Its translation: CASSGTGPYEQYF.

The J gene is TRBJ2-3, the V gene TRBV7-3; 8 bases align to TRBD2. Germline CDR1 is SGHTA and CDR2 is FQGTGA. The junction had 8 bases not matched to a gene; V was cut back by 3 bases and J by 6 bases. The CDR3 is 15 residues long. CDR3 bases: TGTGCCAGCAGCTTGAGAGCGGGAGTCAGGGATACGCAGTATTTT. It translates to CASSLRAGVRDTQYF.

This clone was recorded only once. The V gene is TRBV5-1, the J gene TRBJ2-5; TRBD2 matches at 8 bases. In germline, CDR1 is SGHRS, CDR2 YFSETQ. This CDR3 contains 17 residues. J was trimmed by 5 bases and V by 2 bases; bases with no gene match: 14. CDR3 nucleotides: TGCGCCAGCAGCTTACTGGGGATAGCGGGGTCTGTGGAGACCCAGTACTTC. Protein: CASSLLGIAGSVETQYF.

This rearrangement joins TRBV19 to TRBJ1-4, with D perhaps TRBD1 (5 bases). V gave up 1 base and J gave up 8 bases, with 11 bases separating them. Germline V lookup: CDR1 LNHDA, CDR2 SQIVND (reference sequence). The CDR3 covers 14 residues. CDR3 nucleotides: TGTGCCAGTAGTATAGCGCCACAGGTGGAAAAACTGTTTTTT. This encodes CASSIAPQVEKLFF. Looking up the rest from reference TRBV19 and TRBJ1-4 gives the full variable domain: DGGITQSPKYLFRKEGQNVTLSCEQNLNHDAMYWYRQDPGQGLRLIYYSQIVNDFQKGDIAEGYSVSREKKESFPLTVTSAQKNPTAFYLCASSIAPQVEKLFFGSGTQLSVL.

The chain recombines TRBV6-1 with TRBJ1-4, with D unresolved. The CDR3 has 15 residues. Germline values: CDR1 MNHNS, CDR2 SASEGT. Trimming cost V 0 bases and J 0 bases, with 5 bases left between them. The DNA of the CDR3 is TGTGCCAGCAGTGAAGCCTTGTCAACTAATGAAAAACTGTTTTTT. Residues: CASSEALSTNEKLFF.

The chain uses TRBV7-9 and TRBJ1-4, with D unresolved. Germline values: CDR1 SEHNR, CDR2 FQNEAQ (reference sequence). The V end lost 2 bases, the J end lost 8 bases, and 3 bases lay between the germline ends. This CDR3 spans 11 amino acids. CDR3 sequence reads: CASSLREKLFF. In nucleotides, the CDR3 is TGTGCCAGCAGCTTACGGGAAAAACTGTTTTTT.

The chain employs TRBV30 and TRBJ2-1; 12 bases match TRBD2. The CDR3 runs 15 residues. V was pared by 4 bases and J by 4 bases, with 5 bases of the junction left unmatched. The V gene's germline CDR1 is GTSNPN and CDR2 SVGIG (reference sequence). The CDR3 nucleotides read TGTGCCTGGACCAGACTAGCGGGAGAATACAATGAGCAGTTCTTC. Its translation is CAWTRLAGEYNEQFF.

This clone was counted a single time. The rearrangement links TRBV6-1 to TRBJ2-6, with 9 bases matching TRBD1. The germline V gene has CDR1 MNHNS and CDR2 SASEGT. V lost 6 bases and J lost 0; bases outside the gene matches: 6. The CDR3 extends over 17 amino acids. DNA of the CDR3: TGTGCCAGCAGAGAACAGGGGGCGTACTCTGGGGCCAACGTCCTGACTTTC. Protein product: CASREQGAYSGANVLTF.

The gene calls are TRBV9 and TRBJ2-1, with TRBD2 matching 8 bases. Germline CDR1 reads SGDLS; CDR2 reads YYNGEE. J was trimmed by 9 bases and V by 3 bases; bases with no gene match: 14. CDR3 length: 16 amino acids. The CDR3 DNA is TGTGCCAGCAGCGATCTATTAGCGGGACTTATGAGTGAGCAGTTCTTC. Encoded protein: CASSDLLAGLMSEQFF. Combining the CDR3 with reference TRBV9 and TRBJ2-1 gives the whole variable domain DSGVTQTPKHLITATGQRVTLRCSPRSGDLSVYWYQQSLDQGLQFLIQYYNGEERAKGNILERFSAQQFPDLHSELNLSSLELGDSALYFCASSDLLAGLMSEQFFGPGTRLTVL.